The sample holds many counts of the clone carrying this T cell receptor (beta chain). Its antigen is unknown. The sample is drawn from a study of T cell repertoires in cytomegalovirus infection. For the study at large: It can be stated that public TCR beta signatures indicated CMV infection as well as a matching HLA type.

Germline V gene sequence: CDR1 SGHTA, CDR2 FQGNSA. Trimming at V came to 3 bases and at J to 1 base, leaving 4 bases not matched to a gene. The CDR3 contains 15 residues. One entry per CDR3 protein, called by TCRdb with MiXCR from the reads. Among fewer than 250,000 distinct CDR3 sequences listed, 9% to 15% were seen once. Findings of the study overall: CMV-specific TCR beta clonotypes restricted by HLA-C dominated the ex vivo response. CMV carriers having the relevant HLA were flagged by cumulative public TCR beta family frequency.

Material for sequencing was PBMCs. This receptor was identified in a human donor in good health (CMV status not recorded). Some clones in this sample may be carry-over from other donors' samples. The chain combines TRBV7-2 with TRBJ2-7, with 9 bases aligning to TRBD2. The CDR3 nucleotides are TGTGCCAGCAGCTTTTTAGCGGGAGATTCCTACGAGCAGTACTTC. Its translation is CASSFLAGDSYEQYF.